This T cell receptor (beta chain) derives from a study of blood T cell repertoires in COVID-19. Study as a whole: Donors in the United States, Italy and Spain gave samples during acute or convalescent COVID-19. T cells, B-cell-depleted T cells, or PBMCs supplied cDNA or gDNA.

This CDR3 contains 18 residues. With V trimmed by 6 bases and J by 4 bases, 19 bases remained unmatched. Germline V gene data show CDR1 as SEHNR and CDR2 as FQNEAQ (reference sequence). This clone was seen only a few times. Per the original data handling: Estimates of nucleated cell counts were drawn from the amplification of reference gene primers. The repertoire was sequenced with immunoSEQ multiplex PCR; TCRdb's copy has only in-frame clones and lacks some. That table gives V, J and clone size, and the DNA gave D and trimming. The sample comprises tens of thousands of clones, 70% to 85% of which are singletons, and around 25% rests with the top ten.

Input material: peripheral blood. The rearrangement links TRBV7-9 to TRBJ2-5; 8 bases are a match to TRBD2. The TCR originated in a man aged 55 to 70 with acute or convalescent COVID-19. Here the CDR3 reads CASSTRLAGGFTGETQYF. The CDR3 region has the DNA TGTGCCAGCAGTACGCGACTGGCGGGGGGCTTTACTGGAGAGACCCAGTACTTC.